This TCR beta chain was sequenced for a study of molecular identifiers for immune sequencing clone quantification. Findings and limits, study-wide: One cell's worth of spiked Jurkat TCR RNA was reportedly detectable among roughly 1 million naive cells. Sizes of highly expanded clones could be underestimated through identical TCRs sharing a barcode.

As to this clonotype: Its target is unknown.

The V gene lost 6 bases and the J gene lost 2 bases, with 10 bases spanning the gap. Germline loops: CDR1 PRHDT, CDR2 FYEKMQ (reference sequence). The CDR3 runs to 13 residues. TCRdb fed the PCR reads into MiXCR, producing one record per CDR3 protein. The table shows 460,000 or so distinct CDR3 sequences, with around 23% occurring only once. The origin of this receptor is a human donor in good health. Some libraries in this study had Jurkat cell RNA spiked in. Sequencing was done on a sample of naive CD8+ T cells from blood, with Jurkat cell RNA spiked in. The subset was: FACS-sorted CD8+CD4-CCR7+CD45RA+ naive T cells. This sequence joins TRBV13 and TRBJ2-5, with D unclear. CDR3 in amino acids: CASSWAGQETQYF. CDR3 DNA: TGTGCCAGCAGTTGGGCCGGTCAAGAGACCCAGTACTTC.